The 7 T cell receptor beta chains given below trace back to one sample, sequenced in a study of T cell responses to AZD1222 COVID-19 vaccine. Produced via immunoSEQ multiplex PCR; TCRdb's table is partial and in-frame only. The sample yields 99,000 or so clones, approximately 90% seen once. The material was peripheral blood, obtained on day 0 of AZD1222 vaccination. These receptors were obtained from an adult in good health.

This clone was seen once. The V call is TRBV30, the J call TRBJ1-6; D not certain. V was cut by 3 bases and J by 7 bases, with 4 bases left in between. CDR1 and CDR2 (germline): GTSNPN, SVGIG (reference sequence). CDR3 size: 11 residues. CDR3 nucleotide sequence: TGTGCCTGGAGCAAGAATTCACCCCTCCACTTT. Its protein product is CAWSKNSPLHF.

This clone has a single count. The chain employs TRBV7-2 and TRBJ2-1; TRBD1 agrees at 7 bases. The trim removed 0 bases at V and 8 bases at J, leaving 4 bases unmatched. This CDR3 is built from 14 residues. Germline CDR1 is SGHTA and CDR2 is FQGNSA. CDR3 bases: TGTGCCAGCAGCTTAGCAGGGGGCCCTCATGAGCAGTTCTTC. This gives the protein CASSLAGGPHEQFF.

The rearrangement links TRBV28 to TRBJ1-2, with 7 nucleotides matching TRBD1. Germline loops: CDR1 MDHEN, CDR2 SYDVKM. V lost 6 bases, J lost 4 bases, and 8 bases stayed unmatched. The CDR3 is 14 residues long. The CDR3 protein is CASSSEGAGYGYTF. CDR3 in DNA: TGTGCCAGCAGCTCGGAGGGGGCTGGCTATGGCTACACCTTC.

In DNA form, the CDR3 reads TGCGCCAGCAGCCCGGGGGGTCAGGGTCAGCCCCAGCATTTT. Its translation is CASSPGGQGQPQHF. The chain carries TRBV5-1 and TRBJ1-5, with a weak D call TRBD1 (5 bases). The V end was cut by 4 bases, the J end by 6 bases, with 14 bases between. The CDR3 spans 14 residues. Germline CDR1 is SGHRS and CDR2 is YFSETQ. Using reference TRBV5-1 and TRBJ1-5 for the parts outside the CDR3, the full variable domain is KAGVTQTPRYLIKTRGQQVTLSCSPISGHRSVSWYQQTPGQGLQFLFEYFSETQRNKGNFPGRFSGRQFSNSRSEMNVSTLELGDSALYLCASSPGGQGQPQHFGDGTRLSIL.

V and J are TRBV7-9 and TRBJ1-6, with D possibly TRBD1 on 5 matching bases. The CDR3 length is 15 residues. V dropped 5 bases and J dropped 8 bases, with 16 bases sitting between them. Germline CDR1 is SEHNR and CDR2 is FQNEAQ (reference sequence). CDR3 DNA: TGTGCCAGCAGCCCAACGGGTCAGGGATATTCACCCCTCCACTTT. Protein: CASSPTGQGYSPLHF.

The rearrangement joins TRBV3-1 (or the pseudogene TRBV3-2) to TRBJ2-1; TRBD1 agrees at 10 bases. This CDR3 is built from 15 residues. The V segment lost 5 bases and the J segment 4 bases; nucleotides outside the gene matches: 5. Per germline, CDR1 LGHDT and CDR2 YNNKEL (reference sequence). The CDR3 protein is CASSRDRGTYNEQFF. In DNA, the CDR3 is TGTGCCAGCAGCAGGGACAGGGGAACTTACAATGAGCAGTTCTTC.

The gene calls are TRBV19 and TRBJ2-6; D unresolved. The CDR3 has 16 amino acids. The ends were cut back, 0 bases at V and 2 bases at J, with 8 bases in the middle. The V gene's germline CDR1 is LNHDA and CDR2 SQIVND (reference sequence). The CDR3 sequence is CASSIDGQAGANVLTF. CDR3 in DNA: TGTGCCAGTAGTATAGATGGGCAGGCTGGGGCCAACGTCCTGACTTTC.